The next 22 T cell receptor beta chains were all read from a single sample in a study of early T cells in non-severe SARS-CoV-2 infection. TCRdb passed the 5' RACE reads through MiXCR, listing each CDR3 protein once. The data show approximately 80,000 distinct CDR3 sequences, around 11% seen once. Sequencing used whole blood, obtained at baseline. These receptors all stem from an adult who was a healthcare worker with PCR-confirmed SARS-CoV-2 infection or an uninfected control (not recorded which).

In this sample, this clonotype turned up many times. V and J are TRBV6-2 or TRBV6-3 and TRBJ2-1; D gene uncertain. V gave up 0 bases and J gave up 0 bases, with 18 bases separating them. This CDR3 is 19 amino acids long. CDR1 is MNHEY, CDR2 SVGEGT, per germline. In DNA form, the CDR3 reads TGTGCCAGCAGTTACTCCCGTCGTGGGCAGCACGGCTCCTACAATGAGCAGTTCTTC. It is translated as CASSYSRRGQHGSYNEQFF.

This clonotype was seen at least ten times. The chain joins TRBV5-5 to TRBJ2-3, with a tentative D call TRBD2 (6 bases). Germline loops: CDR1 SGHKS, CDR2 YYEKEE (reference sequence). This CDR3 spans 18 amino acids. Trimming left V 6 bases short and J 6 bases short, with 29 bases between. The CDR3 loop reads CASITTKLARHSIDTQYF. The DNA of the CDR3 is TGTGCCAGCATCACGACTAAACTAGCCAGACACTCAATCGATACGCAGTATTTT.

This clonotype was counted many times. The gene calls are TRBV10-3 and TRBJ1-1; 7 nucleotides agree with TRBD1. Losses at the gene ends were 1 base for V and 4 bases for J; bases not matched to a gene: 6. Germline CDR1 is ENHRY and CDR2 is SYGVKD. There are 15 residues in the CDR3. The chain's CDR3 is CAISELAGGGTEAFF. For the CDR3, the DNA is TGTGCCATCAGTGAGTTGGCAGGGGGAGGCACTGAAGCTTTCTTT.

This clonotype has only a few counts. The gene calls are TRBV6-1 and TRBJ2-5, with D possibly being TRBD1 or TRBD2 (5 bases each). V was cut by 7 bases and J by 3 bases, with 9 bases left in between. The CDR3 consists of 12 residues. CDR1 MNHNS and CDR2 SASEGT come from the germline V gene. CDR3 in amino acids: CASKWGKETQYF. In nucleotides, the CDR3 is TGTGCCAGCAAATGGGGGAAAGAGACCCAGTACTTC.

This sequence joins TRBV29-1 and TRBJ1-2, with D unresolved. Germline loops: CDR1 SQVTM, CDR2 ANQGSEA. V was pared by 5 bases and J by 4 bases, with 11 bases between. The CDR3 is 12 residues long. The CDR3 is CSVLEVTYGYTF. The CDR3 region has the DNA TGCAGCGTTCTAGAGGTTACCTATGGCTACACCTTC.

J is TRBJ2-3 and V is TRBV20-1, with a tentative D call TRBD1 (7 bases). CDR1 and CDR2 (germline): DFQATT, SNEGSKA (reference sequence). V was pared by 3 bases and J by 5 bases, with 18 bases between. CDR3 length: 15 amino acids. The CDR3 sequence is CSASLGRGAVDTQYF. The CDR3, as DNA: TGCAGTGCTAGCTTGGGCAGGGGGGCCGTAGATACGCAGTATTTT.

The chain uses TRBV6-6 and TRBJ2-2; D is undetermined. The CDR3 is 16 residues long. Germline CDR1 is MNHNY and CDR2 is SVGAGI (reference sequence). V dropped 4 bases and J dropped 4 bases, with 16 bases sitting between them. CDR3 sequence: CASSCCRVQFTGELFF. The CDR3, as DNA: TGTGCCAGCAGTTGTTGCCGGGTCCAATTCACCGGGGAGCTGTTTTTT.

There are a few counts of this clonotype. The V and J genes are TRBV29-1 and TRBJ2-1; the D is unclear. Looked up from germline, CDR1 is SQVTM and CDR2 is ANQGSEA. The CDR3 is made up of 13 amino acids. The germline V and J ends were trimmed by 5 bases and 6 bases, with 14 bases remaining between them. CDR3 bases: TGCAGCGTTCTCCACAGCGCCTCCAATGAGCAGTTCTTC. Translation: CSVLHSASNEQFF.

The V gene is TRBV7-2, the J gene TRBJ1-4, with D perhaps matching TRBD1 (5 bases). The CDR3 is made up of 13 amino acids. V was clipped by 4 bases and J by 8 bases, with 11 bases between them. Germline CDR1 SGHTA, CDR2 FQGNSA. In DNA, the CDR3 is TGTGCCAGCAGCTCAGATCAGGGAGAAAAACTGTTTTTT. This sequence encodes CASSSDQGEKLFF. Full variable domain (rest looked up from reference TRBV7-2 and TRBJ1-4): GAGVSQSPSNKVTEKGKDVELRCDPISGHTALYWYRQSLGQGLEFLIYFQGNSAPDKSGLPSDRFSAERTGGSVSTLTIQRTQQEDSAVYLCASSSDQGEKLFFGSGTQLSVL.

This clonotype was detected many times. This chain links TRBV7-2 with TRBJ1-5; no reliable D call. The CDR3 extends over 12 amino acids. The germline CDR1 and CDR2 sequences are SGHTA and FQGNSA. The V end was cut by 3 bases, the J end by 3 bases, with 3 bases between. The CDR3 DNA reads as TGTGCCAGCAGCTTCTCCAATCAGCCCCAGCATTTT. Its protein product is CASSFSNQPQHF.

There are many counts of this clonotype. This rearrangement joins TRBV6-2 or TRBV6-3 to TRBJ2-5; 7 positions agree with TRBD1. The CDR3 is 13 amino acids. Germline assignment: CDR1 MNHEY and CDR2 SVGEGT. Germline trimming cut 6 bases from V and 7 bases from J; bases unmatched to any gene: 8. The chain's CDR3 is CASSGTDIGTQYF. Written as DNA, the CDR3 is TGTGCCAGCAGCGGGACAGACATAGGGACCCAGTACTTC.

The table lists this clonotype with many counts. The rearrangement joins TRBV5-8 to TRBJ2-7, with D maybe TRBD1 (6 bases). The germline CDR1 and CDR2 sequences are SGHTS and YDEGEE. V shed 6 bases and J shed 3 bases, with 19 bases lying between them. The CDR3 has 15 amino acids. In DNA, the CDR3 is TGTGCCAGCACCCTCGGAGGCGTAGGGGGCTACGAGCAGTACTTC. Encoded protein: CASTLGGVGGYEQYF.

There are a few counts of this clonotype. Here the CDR3 DNA reads TGTGCCAGCAGCCCCGGGACGAGAGTGAATGAGCAGTTCTTC. Protein product: CASSPGTRVNEQFF. The chain joins TRBV7-2 to TRBJ2-1; D might be TRBD1 or TRBD2, each matching 5 bases. The CDR3 runs to 14 residues. The ends were cut back, 5 bases at V and 7 bases at J, with 15 bases in the middle. Germline V gene data show CDR1 as SGHTA and CDR2 as FQGNSA.

The sample holds many counts of this clonotype. The rearrangement joins TRBV6-2 or TRBV6-3 to TRBJ1-2; the D is unclear. The CDR3 length is 17 residues. From germline, CDR1 is MNHEY and CDR2 SVGEGT. Trimming removed 4 bases from V and 4 bases from J, with 22 bases in between. The CDR3 DNA is TGTGCCAGCAGTTTCCCTCCGACCGGTAATCTTATCTATGGCTACACCTTC. It is translated as CASSFPPTGNLIYGYTF.

The genes are TRBV11-2 and TRBJ2-3; D possibly corresponds to TRBD2 (6 bases). The CDR3 totals 17 residues. In germline, CDR1 is SGHAT, CDR2 FQNNGV. The V end was cut by 1 base, the J end by 5 bases, with 19 bases between. The CDR3 DNA reads as TGTGCCAGCAGCTTAGTGGCGGGGTCAGCCCTGGGAGATACGCAGTATTTT. Protein sequence: CASSLVAGSALGDTQYF.

This clonotype has only a few counts. The DNA of the CDR3 is TGTGCCAGCAGGTCAATCTCCTATTTAAATCAGCCCCAGCATTTT. The encoded protein is CASRSISYLNQPQHF. The V gene is TRBV28, the J gene TRBJ1-5; D is uncertain. V shed 6 bases and J shed 4 bases, with 16 bases lying between them. CDR3 length: 15 residues. The germline CDR1 and CDR2 sequences are MDHEN and SYDVKM. Combining the CDR3 with reference TRBV28 and TRBJ1-5 gives the whole variable domain DVKVTQSSRYLVKRTGEKVFLECVQDMDHENMFWYRQDPGLGLRLIYFSYDVKMKEKGDIPEGYSVSREKKERFSLILESASTNQTSMYLCASRSISYLNQPQHFGDGTRLSIL.

This clonotype was counted between two and nine times. CDR3 in amino acids: CASSPRGVEQYF. The CDR3, as DNA: TGTGCCAGCAGCCCACGGGGGGTAGAGCAGTACTTC. This chain connects TRBV9 to TRBJ2-7; TRBD2 aligns across 7 bases. The junction had 5 bases not matched to a gene; V was cut back by 4 bases and J by 7 bases. The CDR3 contains 12 residues. Germline lookup yields CDR1 SGDLS and CDR2 YYNGEE.

This clonotype was seen a handful of times. This chain connects TRBV9 to TRBJ2-7; D is ambiguous. V was pared by 0 bases and J by 3 bases, with 10 bases between. Germline assignment: CDR1 SGDLS and CDR2 YYNGEE. The CDR3 covers 14 residues. The CDR3 DNA follows: TGTGCCAGCAGCGTAGGTTCGGCCATCTACGAGCAGTACTTC. Protein: CASSVGSAIYEQYF.

This clonotype was seen repeatedly, ten times or more. This chain links TRBV7-3 with TRBJ2-1, with D uncertain. Germline assignment: CDR1 SGHTA and CDR2 FQGTGA. This CDR3 is built from 16 residues. V was shortened by 5 bases and J by 0 bases, with 14 bases between the two germline ends. The CDR3 sequence is CASSPAEQRSYNEQFF. CDR3 DNA sequence: TGTGCCAGCAGCCCTGCAGAACAGCGCTCCTACAATGAGCAGTTCTTC.

This clonotype was counted ten times or more. The chain is built from TRBV14 and TRBJ2-2, with unresolved D. V was clipped by 1 base and J by 3 bases, with 6 bases between them. The CDR3 is 14 amino acids. Germline V gene data show CDR1 as SGHDN and CDR2 as FVKESK. CDR3 region: CASSQVFDTGELFF. The CDR3 DNA reads TGTGCCAGCAGCCAAGTCTTCGACACCGGGGAGCTGTTTTTT.

This clonotype was picked up one time. V usage is TRBV3-1 and J usage is TRBJ2-7, with 10 bases matching TRBD2. Unmatched junction bases numbered 5, after V lost 2 bases and J lost 7 bases. This CDR3 has 14 residues. Germline V gives CDR1 LGHDT, CDR2 YNNKEL (reference sequence). The CDR3 DNA is TGTGCCAGCAGCCAACTAGCGGGAGTAAGTGAGCAGTACTTC. Its protein is CASSQLAGVSEQYF.

This chain connects TRBV29-1 to TRBJ1-3; D unresolved. Between the trimmed V and J ends, which lost 7 bases and 0 bases, there was a span of 10 bases. In germline, CDR1 is SQVTM, CDR2 ANQGSEA. This CDR3 region has 13 residues. The CDR3 protein is CSGTATSGNTIYF. Here the CDR3 DNA reads TGCAGCGGAACAGCTACCTCTGGAAACACCATATATTTT.